The 23 T cell receptor beta chains below were found in one sample sequenced in a study of T-cell reconstitution after alpha-beta-depleted transplantation in children. Preparation of the TCRbeta library was carried out with unique molecular identifiers. TCRdb re-derived calls from the PCR reads in MiXCR, one entry per CDR3 protein. The sample records 550,000 to 600,000 distinct CDR3 sequences, under 25% being singletons. This sample comprised PBMCs, mostly from graft donor cells, obtained 360 days after TCRalphabeta/CD19-depleted stem cell transplant. These receptors originate from a boy less than two years old who had a stem cell transplant for acute myeloid leukemia, so the T cells may come from the graft donor.

The chain couples TRBV12-3 or TRBV12-4 to TRBJ1-2; the match to TRBD1 covers 10 bases. Germline trimming cut 6 bases from V and 3 bases from J; bases unmatched to any gene: 10. CDR3 length: 16 amino acids. The CDR3 bases are TGTGCCAGCAGGGACAGCCGGGACAGGGGACACTATGGCTACACCTTC. It yields the protein CASRDSRDRGHYGYTF.

The chain carries TRBV11-2 and TRBJ1-6, with unresolved D. This CDR3 is 13 amino acids long. Trimming took 5 bases from V and 7 from J, leaving 9 bases between them. Germline loops: CDR1 SGHAT, CDR2 FQNNGV. CDR3 amino acids: CASSPVGNSPLHF. The CDR3, as DNA: TGTGCCAGCAGCCCCGTCGGAAATTCACCCCTCCACTTT.

The rearrangement joins TRBV12-3 or TRBV12-4 to TRBJ2-1, with unresolved D. V lost 2 bases and J 8 bases, leaving 4 bases between the germline ends. This CDR3 comprises 11 residues. The CDR3 loop is CASSLIDEQFF. DNA of the CDR3: TGTGCCAGCAGTTTAATAGATGAGCAGTTCTTC.

The chain links TRBV12-3 or TRBV12-4 to TRBJ2-3; D may correspond to TRBD1 or TRBD2 (5 bases each). The V gene lost 3 bases and the J gene lost 0 bases, with 13 bases spanning the gap. CDR3 size: 16 residues. CDR3 in amino acids: CASSLGVGTSTDTQYF. CDR3 bases: TGTGCCAGCAGTTTGGGGGTGGGCACTAGCACAGATACGCAGTATTTT.

This clonotype came up many times. V usage is TRBV10-3 and J usage is TRBJ1-4, with 9 positions matching TRBD1. Per the germline V gene, CDR1 is ENHRY and CDR2 is SYGVKD. The CDR3 spans 16 residues. V trimming: 3 bases; J trimming: 8 bases; junction bases outside the gene matches: 10. Here the CDR3 reads CAISDPRTGEEEKLFF. The CDR3 region has the DNA TGTGCCATCAGTGACCCCAGGACAGGGGAGGAGGAAAAACTGTTTTTT.

In its sample, this clonotype was seen a few times. The rearrangement joins TRBV29-1 to TRBJ2-1, with TRBD2 identical over 12 bases. The CDR3 totals 16 residues. CDR1 is SQVTM, CDR2 ANQGSEA, per germline. Germline trimming cut 2 bases from V and 8 bases from J; bases unmatched to any gene: 10. CDR3 residues: CSVETSGGYDGDEQFF. In DNA, the CDR3 is TGCAGCGTTGAAACTAGCGGGGGGTACGATGGGGATGAGCAGTTCTTC.

In its sample, this clonotype was seen many times. The V and J genes are TRBV6-1 and TRBJ2-7, with D perhaps TRBD2 (5 bases). CDR1 and CDR2 (germline): MNHNS, SASEGT. Trimming took off 5 bases at V and 0 bases at J, with 11 bases between the two ends. This CDR3 spans 14 amino acids. The CDR3 region is CASSPNRDSYEQYV. For the CDR3, the DNA is TGTGCCAGCAGTCCAAACCGGGACTCCTACGAGCAGTACGTC.

This clonotype was picked up many times. The V gene is TRBV4-3, the J gene TRBJ2-7; D ambiguous. The CDR3 extends over 17 amino acids. V was pared by 0 bases and J by 1 base, with 16 bases between. Germline loops: CDR1 LGHNA, CDR2 YSLEER. CDR3 sequence reads: CASSQDRLHETSYEQYF. CDR3 DNA sequence: TGCGCCAGCAGCCAAGATCGGCTTCACGAGACTTCCTACGAGCAGTACTTC.

This clonotype has just a few counts. V usage is TRBV5-3 and J usage is TRBJ2-3; a weak D match, TRBD1 (5 bases). TRBV5-3 is assigned to the ORF class and has an uncertain function. The length of the CDR3 is 14 residues. The V gene lost 4 bases and the J gene lost 5 bases, with 14 bases spanning the gap. The CDR3 here is CARSPREGVDTQYF. The CDR3 DNA sequence: TGTGCCAGAAGCCCCCGCGAAGGGGTAGATACGCAGTATTTT.

The V call is TRBV5-1, the J call TRBJ2-7, with 11 positions matching TRBD2. The CDR3 is 17 amino acids. Trimming cost V 0 bases and J 7 bases; bases outside gene matches: 12. Per the germline V gene, CDR1 is SGHRS and CDR2 is YFSETQ. The CDR3 DNA is TGCGCCAGCAGCTTGGGGTATTCCGGGACTAGCGGTGAAGAGCAGTACTTC. Translating it yields CASSLGYSGTSGEEQYF.

The CDR3 spells CASSYSNAARNEQFF. The CDR3 bases are TGTGCCAGCAGTTACTCGAACGCAGCCAGGAATGAGCAGTTCTTC. The chain is built from TRBV6-2 or TRBV6-3 and TRBJ2-1; no clear D gene. Germline V gene sequence: CDR1 MNHEY, CDR2 SVGEGT. V lost 0 bases and J 7 bases, leaving 13 bases between the germline ends. The CDR3 loop spans 15 amino acids.

This clonotype turned up a few times. The gene calls are TRBV5-5 and TRBJ2-2; D might be TRBD1 (6 bases). Germline loops: CDR1 SGHKS, CDR2 YYEKEE (reference sequence). The CDR3 is 17 residues long. V was cut by 1 base and J by 4 bases, with 17 bases left in between. Here the CDR3 DNA reads TGTGCCAGCAGCTTGCGAGTGGACAGTTCAGTCACCGGGGAGCTGTTTTTT. Translated: CASSLRVDSSVTGELFF.

The chain employs TRBV20-1 and TRBJ2-7; TRBD1 matches 7 bases. Germline trimming cut 0 bases from V and 1 base from J; bases unmatched to any gene: 3. The CDR3 spans 14 residues. Germline CDR1 and CDR2: DFQATT and SNEGSKA (reference sequence). The CDR3 here is CSARERGQSYEQYV. Written as DNA, the CDR3 is TGCAGTGCTAGAGAAAGGGGGCAATCCTACGAGCAGTACGTC.

This clonotype was seen ten or more times. The chain joins TRBV20-1 to TRBJ1-1, with D maybe TRBD1 (5 bases). Trimming took off 6 bases at V and 1 base at J, with 12 bases between the two ends. Germline V gene lookup returns CDR1 DFQATT and CDR2 SNEGSKA (reference sequence). The CDR3 runs to 13 residues. The CDR3 nucleotides read TGCAGTGCCCCGCCCGGGGGGAACACTGAAGCTTTCTTT. Translated, it gives CSAPPGGNTEAFF.

This clonotype was recorded a few times. This chain connects TRBV6-1 to TRBJ1-1; TRBD1 is a possible D gene (6 bases). Trimming pared 7 bases from V and 5 bases from J, leaving 11 bases between. This CDR3 contains 12 residues. The V gene's germline CDR1 is MNHNS and CDR2 SASEGT. The CDR3 region has the DNA TGTGCCAGCAAGACGGGGGCGACTGAAGCTTTCTTT. Encoded protein: CASKTGATEAFF.

This chain uses TRBV7-2 with TRBJ2-7; D possibly corresponds to TRBD1 (6 bases). Germline lookup yields CDR1 SGHTA and CDR2 FQGNSA. The V end lost 2 bases, the J end lost 2 bases, and 10 bases lay between the germline ends. CDR3 size: 14 residues. The CDR3 sequence: CASSLNSGAYEQYF. Written as DNA, the CDR3 is TGTGCCAGCAGCTTAAATTCAGGGGCCTACGAGCAGTACTTC.

Ten or more counts support this clonotype. The chain uses TRBV7-9 and TRBJ2-4; D is unclear. Deletions cut 4 bases from V and 3 bases from J, with 10 bases between. This CDR3 has 14 amino acids. Per germline, CDR1 SEHNR and CDR2 FQNEAQ (reference sequence). The CDR3 protein is CASSSTLGKNIQYF. In DNA, the CDR3 is TGTGCCAGCAGCTCTACGTTAGGCAAAAACATTCAGTACTTC.

This chain uses TRBV13 with TRBJ2-7; 7 positions agree with TRBD1. The CDR3 is 14 residues long. The germline CDR1 and CDR2 sequences are PRHDT and FYEKMQ (reference sequence). After removal of 5 bases from V and 2 bases from J, the junction contained 6 bases not matched to a gene. CDR3 sequence (DNA): TGTGCCAGCAGCCTACAGGGGTTCGCCTACGAGCAGTACGTC. As protein: CASSLQGFAYEQYV.

The V gene is TRBV14, the J gene TRBJ2-3, with D perhaps TRBD1 or TRBD2 (5 bases each). This CDR3 has 16 residues. V lost 4 bases to trimming and J lost 2 bases, with 16 bases between them. The germline gives CDR1 SGHDN, CDR2 FVKESK. CDR3 residues: CASSRESGLVTDTQYF. The CDR3 DNA is TGTGCCAGCAGCCGGGAGTCAGGGTTGGTCACAGATACGCAGTATTTT.

This sequence joins TRBV29-1 and TRBJ1-2; D may be TRBD1 (6 bases). The germline CDR1 and CDR2 sequences are SQVTM and ANQGSEA. The CDR3 is made up of 15 amino acids. V was cut by 0 bases and J by 8 bases, with 19 bases left in between. CDR3 in DNA: TGCAGCGTTGAAGATCGACAACAGGGTAGGGGAGGCTACACCTTC. Amino acid sequence: CSVEDRQQGRGGYTF.

The chain recombines TRBV12-3 or TRBV12-4 with TRBJ1-4; TRBD1 is a possible D gene (5 bases). The V and J ends lost 3 bases and 7 bases respectively, with 12 bases between them. This CDR3 is built from 14 residues. In DNA form, the CDR3 reads TGTGCCAGCAGTTTGAAAAGGGGCCGTGAAAAACTGTTTTTT. It yields the protein CASSLKRGREKLFF.

This clonotype has only a few counts. J is TRBJ2-7 and V is TRBV20-1, with 9 bases that match TRBD2. This CDR3 is built from 12 residues. V gave up 5 bases and J gave up 2 bases; unmatched junction bases: 1. Looked up from germline, CDR1 is DFQATT and CDR2 is SNEGSKA (reference sequence). CDR3 sequence (DNA): TGCAGTGCTTCTAGCGGGACCTACGAGCAGTACTTC. As protein: CSASSGTYEQYF.

Points on this clonotype: A junction end diverges from the germline sequence, so it may reflect a read error. The chain has TRBV20-1 and TRBJ1-5; a weak D match, TRBD1 (5 bases). This CDR3 has 13 amino acids. The germline V gene has CDR1 DFQATT and CDR2 SNEGSKA (reference sequence). CDR3 in DNA: TGCAGTGCTAGTGTAGGGGCGAATCAGCCCCAGCGTTTT. Its translation is CSASVGANQPQRF.